These T cell receptor beta chains were read from a single sample in a study of blood T cell repertoires in COVID-19. The method was immunoSEQ multiplex PCR; TCRdb's version includes in-frame clones alone and lacks a portion of them. Here the sample spans more than 75,000 clones, 84% being singletons. The sequenced material came from peripheral blood. These receptors all stem from a human donor in a cohort sampled during active COVID-19. CDR3s include the opening cysteine and the closing phenylalanine or tryptophan. Fields, in order: J gene, D gene, clone size, V gene, CDR3 DNA, CDR3 protein. The D gene is left open where the match is weak. Clone size is shown for a subset of rows, as once, few, many or a class of expanded clone.

>TRBJ1-1|-|once|TRBV5-1
TGCGCCAGCAGCTTGGCTCGGGGGAATATGAACACTGAAGCTTTCTTT
CASSLARGNMNTEAFF
>TRBJ2-2|-|-|TRBV28
TGTGCCAGCAGCCGGGCAGCGGGTAATGGCGGGGAGCTGTTTTTT
CASSRAAGNGGELFF
>TRBJ2-5|-|-|TRBV28
TGTGCCAGCAGCCCGCAGGTTATAGAGACCCAGTACTTC
CASSPQVIETQYF
>TRBJ2-5|-|-|TRBV2
TGTGCCAGCAGATACGGTGGGGGGGCGCAAGAGACCCAGTACTTC
CASRYGGGAQETQYF
>TRBJ2-3|TRBD1|-|TRBV6-5
TGTGCCAGCAGATCGGACAGGGACATAGATACGCAGTATTTT
CASRSDRDIDTQYF
>TRBJ2-7|TRBD1|-|TRBV11-2
TGTGCCAGCAGCACACCGGGACAGAGCTACGAGCAGTACTTC
CASSTPGQSYEQYF
>TRBJ1-1|-|-|TRBV7-8
TGTGCCAGCAGCTTAGATTCGACGGGGAACACTGAAGCTTTCTTT
CASSLDSTGNTEAFF
>TRBJ2-1|-|few|TRBV5-1
TGCGCCAGCAGCTTGGTAGCCGGCAGGGATAATGAGCAGTTCTTC
CASSLVAGRDNEQFF
>TRBJ2-3|TRBD1|once|TRBV6-6
TGTGCCAGCAGCTACTACAGGGGGCAGGGAGATACGCAGTATTTT
CASSYYRGQGDTQYF
>TRBJ1-6|-|-|TRBV5-4
TGTGCCAGCAGCTTGATGGGGGGGGGATCACCCCTCCACTTT
CASSLMGGGSPLHF
>TRBJ1-4|TRBD1|-|TRBV4-1
TGCGCCAGCAGCCCACGGACAGGGGGTGAAAAACTGTTTTTT
CASSPRTGGEKLFF
>TRBJ1-5|TRBD1|-|TRBV6-1
TGTGCCAGCAGTGAAGACAGGGGATACAATCAGCCCCAGCATTTT
CASSEDRGYNQPQHF
>TRBJ2-5|TRBD1|-|TRBV6-1
TGTGCCAGCAGTGAAATGACAGGGAGTACTTGGGAGACCCAGTACTTC
CASSEMTGSTWETQYF
>TRBJ2-3|TRBD1|once|TRBV6-6
TGTGCCAGCAAGAGAGGACAGGGGAGCAGAGATACGCAGTATTTT
CASKRGQGSRDTQYF
>TRBJ2-7|TRBD2|medium-sized|TRBV12-3/TRBV12-4
TGTGCCAGCAGTTTGAGCGGGGACTACGAGCAGTACTTC
CASSLSGDYEQYF
>TRBJ2-1|TRBD2|-|TRBV24-1
TGTGCCACCAGTGGAGCGGGGGATTACAATGAGCAGTTCTTC
CATSGAGDYNEQFF
>TRBJ1-1|TRBD1|few|TRBV5-1
TGCGCCAGCAGCTCTGGGACAGGGGTGAACACTGAAGCTTTCTTT
CASSSGTGVNTEAFF
>TRBJ1-2|TRBD1|-|TRBV6-1
TGTGCCAGCAGTGAAGCTGGGGTGGACAGGGCCTATGGCTACACCTTC
CASSEAGVDRAYGYTF
>TRBJ1-6|-|-|TRBV27
TGTGCCAGCAGTCCAGAGTGGGGGAGGAAATCCCTCCACTTT
CASSPEWGRKSLHF
>TRBJ2-2|-|-|TRBV2
TGTGCCAGCGGGGGACTGATTAACACCGGGGAGCTGTTTTTT
CASGGLINTGELFF
>TRBJ1-1|TRBD1|-|TRBV2
TGTGCCAGCAAATATACAGGGGGCGCGGCTGAAGCTTTCTTT
CASKYTGGAAEAFF
>TRBJ2-5|TRBD1|-|TRBV11-3
TGTGCCAGCAGCTTTAGCCAACAGGGGGGAGGCCAAGAGACCCAGTACTTC
CASSFSQQGGGQETQYF
>TRBJ1-5|-|-|TRBV3-1/TRBV3-2
TGTGCCAGCAGCCAAGGATCGGGCAATCAGCCCCAGCATTTT
CASSQGSGNQPQHF
>TRBJ2-6|-|-|TRBV19
TGTGCCAGTAGCGGAGGACCTTCTGGGGCCAACGTCCTGACTTTC
CASSGGPSGANVLTF
>TRBJ1-5|-|few|TRBV19
TGTGCCAGTAGTATGCCTACAGGGATATACAATCAGCCCCAGCATTTT
CASSMPTGIYNQPQHF
>TRBJ1-1|-|-|TRBV14
TGTGCCAGCAGCCGACAGAGAAACACTGAAGCTTTCTTT
CASSRQRNTEAFF
>TRBJ1-1|TRBD1|-|TRBV5-1
TGCGCCAGCGGGATTGATGACAGGGGGTACACTGAAGCTTTCTTT
CASGIDDRGYTEAFF
>TRBJ1-5|-|-|TRBV6-6
TGTGCCAGCAGTGGTCAGGGTCGCAATCAGCCCCAGCATTTT
CASSGQGRNQPQHF
>TRBJ2-3|TRBD2|-|TRBV3-1/TRBV3-2
TGTGCCAGCATGCACGCCGCGGGAGGGCCCTCAGATACGCAGTATTTT
CASMHAAGGPSDTQYF
>TRBJ2-7|TRBD1|-|TRBV5-1
TGCGCCAGCAGCTTGGGAACAGGGGTTGCCTACGAGCAGTACTTC
CASSLGTGVAYEQYF
>TRBJ2-1|-|-|TRBV6-5
TGTGCCAGCACAATCGGGGTTGGGGAGCAGTTCTTC
CASTIGVGEQFF
>TRBJ2-2|-|many|TRBV28
TGTGCCAGCAGTTCCAGGGGAATCGGGGAGCTGTTTTTT
CASSSRGIGELFF
>TRBJ2-4|-|-|TRBV9
TGTGCCATCCCGGGCGGGACAGCGACCAAAAACATTCAGTACTTC
CAIPGGTATKNIQYF
>TRBJ2-3|-|-|TRBV29-1
TGCAGCCTGAGGGGGGGAACTAGCACAGATACGCAGTATTTT
CSLRGGTSTDTQYF
>TRBJ2-7|TRBD1|once|TRBV19
TGTGCCAGTAGTATTGGAGGGACAGGGTCCTACGAGCAGTACTTC
CASSIGGTGSYEQYF
>TRBJ1-4|-|-|TRBV5-1
TGCGCCAGCAGCGGTCAGGGGACATCCGAAAAACTGTTTTTT
CASSGQGTSEKLFF
>TRBJ2-7|-|few|TRBV11-2
TGTGCCAGCAGCTTATACCCGACAACATACGAGCAGTACTTC
CASSLYPTTYEQYF
>TRBJ2-7|TRBD2|-|TRBV19
TGTGCCAGTAGTATAGGCACTAGCGGTACCTACGAGCAGTACTTC
CASSIGTSGTYEQYF
>TRBJ2-7|TRBD2|-|TRBV28
TGTGCCAGCAACCTTAGCGGGAGAAATTACGAGCAGTACTTC
CASNLSGRNYEQYF
>TRBJ1-6|TRBD1|-|TRBV19
TGTGCCAGTAGTACGAGCAGGGGGGTTCCAGCACCCCTCCACTTT
CASSTSRGVPAPLHF
>TRBJ2-1|TRBD2|once|TRBV5-6
TGTGCCAGCAGCCCCGGGGTAGCGGGGGCCTACAATGAGCAGTTCTTC
CASSPGVAGAYNEQFF
>TRBJ1-4|-|-|TRBV3-1/TRBV3-2
TGTGCCAGCAGCCAAGGATCGACAGGCAAGTATGAAAAACTGTTTTTT
CASSQGSTGKYEKLFF
>TRBJ2-7|TRBD2|-|TRBV19
TGTGCCAGTAGTGTCTCCGGGACTAGCTCCTACGAGCAGTACTTC
CASSVSGTSSYEQYF
>TRBJ1-5|-|-|TRBV21-1
TGTGCCAGCAGCAAAGAGCCCCCCCAGGTCGACCTGAATCAGCCCCAGCATTTT
CASSKEPPQVDLNQPQHF
>TRBJ1-1|-|-|TRBV28
TGTGCCAGCAGTTTCAACAGGGCGAACACTGAAGCTTTCTTT
CASSFNRANTEAFF
>TRBJ2-7|-|few|TRBV20-1
TGCAGTGCTACCACCCCCAGCGAGCAGTACTTC
CSATTPSEQYF
>TRBJ2-5|-|once|TRBV9
TGTGCCAGCAGCGCGGCAGGGGGGCTCCGGGAGACCCAGTACTTC
CASSAAGGLRETQYF
>TRBJ1-1|-|-|TRBV12-3/TRBV12-4
TGTGCCAGCAGTTTGGGCTTGCAAACTGAAGCTTTCTTT
CASSLGLQTEAFF
>TRBJ2-6|-|-|TRBV3-1/TRBV3-2
TGTGCCAGCAGCACGCGATACTCTGGGGCCAACGTCCTGACTTTC
CASSTRYSGANVLTF
>TRBJ1-5|-|few|TRBV27
TGTGCCAGCAGTTTACAAGGGGTAGGCAATCAGCCCCAGCATTTT
CASSLQGVGNQPQHF
>TRBJ1-1|-|-|TRBV15
TGTGCCACCAGCAGAGAAAACATGAACACTGAAGCTTTCTTT
CATSRENMNTEAFF
>TRBJ2-7|-|-|TRBV29-1
TGCAGCGTTTGGGACACTTACTACGAGCAGTACTTC
CSVWDTYYEQYF
>TRBJ1-4|TRBD1|-|TRBV7-9
TGTGCCAGCAGCATGACAGGGGGAGCTAATGAAAAACTGTTTTTT
CASSMTGGANEKLFF
>TRBJ2-7|TRBD1|-|TRBV5-1
TGCGCCAGCAGCTTGGGGACAGGGCCCTACGAGCAGTACTTC
CASSLGTGPYEQYF
>TRBJ1-5|-|-|TRBV5-1
TGCGCCAGCAGCTTGTCAGGGCTGGATGGTCAGCCCCAGCATTTT
CASSLSGLDGQPQHF